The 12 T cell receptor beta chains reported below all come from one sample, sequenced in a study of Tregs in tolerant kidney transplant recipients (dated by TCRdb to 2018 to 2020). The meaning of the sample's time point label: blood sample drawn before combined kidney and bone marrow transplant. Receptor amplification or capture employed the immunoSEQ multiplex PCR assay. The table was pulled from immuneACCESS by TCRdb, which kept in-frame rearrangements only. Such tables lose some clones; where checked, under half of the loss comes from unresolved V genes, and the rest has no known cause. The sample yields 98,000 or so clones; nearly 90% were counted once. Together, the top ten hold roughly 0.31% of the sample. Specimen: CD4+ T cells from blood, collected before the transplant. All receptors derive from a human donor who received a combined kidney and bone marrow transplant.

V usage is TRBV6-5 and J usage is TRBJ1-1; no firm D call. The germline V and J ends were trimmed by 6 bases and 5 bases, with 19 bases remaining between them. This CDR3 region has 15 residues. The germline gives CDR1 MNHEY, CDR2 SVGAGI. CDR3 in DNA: TGTGCCAGCAGCAGTCCCCCGCCAGGAGGGACTGAAGCTTTCTTT. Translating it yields CASSSPPPGGTEAFF.

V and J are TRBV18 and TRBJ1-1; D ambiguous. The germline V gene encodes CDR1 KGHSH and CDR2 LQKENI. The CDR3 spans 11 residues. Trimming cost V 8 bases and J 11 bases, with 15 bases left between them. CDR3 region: CASLKGDEAFF. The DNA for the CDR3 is TGTGCCAGCCTCAAGGGAGATGAGGCTTTCTTT.

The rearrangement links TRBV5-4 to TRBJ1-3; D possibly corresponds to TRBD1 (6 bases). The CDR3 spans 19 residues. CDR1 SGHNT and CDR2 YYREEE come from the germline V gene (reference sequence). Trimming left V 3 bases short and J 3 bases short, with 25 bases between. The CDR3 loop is CASSSPPGAHKLDGNTIYF. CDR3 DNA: TGTGCCAGCAGCTCGCCCCCAGGGGCCCATAAGTTAGATGGAAACACCATATATTTT.

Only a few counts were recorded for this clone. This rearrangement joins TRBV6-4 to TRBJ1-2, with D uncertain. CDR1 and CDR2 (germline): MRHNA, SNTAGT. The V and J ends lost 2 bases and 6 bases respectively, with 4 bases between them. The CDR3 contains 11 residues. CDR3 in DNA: TGTGCCAGCAGTGACGGAGATGGCTACACCTTC. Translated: CASSDGDGYTF.

CDR3 bases: TGTGCCAGCAGTTTAAGGCCCCCGGTTAGCGGGAGACTAGCAAGCTACGAGCAGTACTTC. It specifies CASSLRPPVSGRLASYEQYF. The chain employs TRBV27 and TRBJ2-7; 9 bases align to TRBD2. After removal of 2 bases from V and 3 bases from J, the junction contained 20 bases not matched to a gene. Germline CDR1 is MNHEY and CDR2 is SMNVEV (reference sequence). The CDR3 spans 20 residues.

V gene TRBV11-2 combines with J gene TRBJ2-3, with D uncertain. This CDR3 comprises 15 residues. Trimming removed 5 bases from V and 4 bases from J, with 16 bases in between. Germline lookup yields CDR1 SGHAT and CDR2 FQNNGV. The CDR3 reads CASSPRRRYADTQYF. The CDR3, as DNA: TGTGCCAGCAGCCCCCGGCGGAGATACGCAGATACGCAGTATTTT.

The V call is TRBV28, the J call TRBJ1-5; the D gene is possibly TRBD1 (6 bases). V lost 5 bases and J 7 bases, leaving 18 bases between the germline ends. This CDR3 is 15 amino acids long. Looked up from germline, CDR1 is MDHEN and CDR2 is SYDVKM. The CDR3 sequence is CASSLGGAGAQPQHF. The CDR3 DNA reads TGTGCCAGCAGTCTCGGGGGGGCGGGTGCCCAGCCCCAGCATTTT.

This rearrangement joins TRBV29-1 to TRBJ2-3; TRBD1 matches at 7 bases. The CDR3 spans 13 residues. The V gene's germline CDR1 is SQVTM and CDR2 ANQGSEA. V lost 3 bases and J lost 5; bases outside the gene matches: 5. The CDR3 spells CSVEGQTEDTQYF. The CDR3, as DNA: TGCAGCGTTGAGGGACAGACGGAAGATACGCAGTATTTT.

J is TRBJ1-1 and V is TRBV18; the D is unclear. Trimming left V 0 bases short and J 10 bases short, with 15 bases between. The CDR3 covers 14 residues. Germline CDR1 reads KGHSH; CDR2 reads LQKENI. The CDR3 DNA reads TGTGCCAGCTCACCACCGGGCCAGGTGGGTATAGCTTTCTTT. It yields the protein CASSPPGQVGIAFF.

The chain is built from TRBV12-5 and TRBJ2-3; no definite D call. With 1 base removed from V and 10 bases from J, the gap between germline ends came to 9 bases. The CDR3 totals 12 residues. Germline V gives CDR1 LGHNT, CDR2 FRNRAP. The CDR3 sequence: CASGLGLNAQYF. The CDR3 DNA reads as TGTGCTAGTGGTTTGGGACTTAATGCGCAGTATTTT.

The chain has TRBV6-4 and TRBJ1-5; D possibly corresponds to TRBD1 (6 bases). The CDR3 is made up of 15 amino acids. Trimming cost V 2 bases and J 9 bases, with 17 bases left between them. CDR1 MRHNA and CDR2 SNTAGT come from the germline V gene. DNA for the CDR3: TGTGCCAGCAGTGACCCGGCGGGGGGCACGGCGCCCCAGCATTTT. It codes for CASSDPAGGTAPQHF.

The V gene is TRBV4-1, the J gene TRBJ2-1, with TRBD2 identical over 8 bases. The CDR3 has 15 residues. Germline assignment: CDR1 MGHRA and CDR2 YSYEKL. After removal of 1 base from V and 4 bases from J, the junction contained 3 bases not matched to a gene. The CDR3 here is CASSQVTSGYNEQFF. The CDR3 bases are TGCGCCAGCAGCCAAGTTACTAGCGGTTACAATGAGCAGTTCTTC.